The source of this TCR beta chain is a study of T cell repertoires in cytomegalovirus infection. Study-level information: CMV infection plus the matching HLA type was flagged by public TCR beta signatures.

Remarks on this clonotype: Its antigen is not identified.

TCRdb recomputed calls from the reads with MiXCR, one row per CDR3 protein. The sample consists of some 920,000 distinct CDR3 sequences, around 31% of them appearing once. Germline values: CDR1 SGHTA, CDR2 FQGNSA. This CDR3 spans 17 amino acids. Trimming left V 2 bases short and J 10 bases short, with 24 bases between. Findings and caveats of the study: The response measured ex vivo was dominated by TCR beta clonotypes (HLA-C-restricted and CMV-specific).

The chain couples TRBV7-2 to TRBJ2-1, with D tentatively TRBD1 or TRBD2 (5 bases each). Sequencing used cultured CD8+ T cells from PBMCs, obtained from culture after CMV antigen stimulation. The clonotype comes from a human donor in good health (CMV status not recorded). Some clones in this sample may be carry-over from other donors' samples. DNA of the CDR3: TGTGCCAGCAGCTTAACTGGGGGTAGTGGGTCAAGCCGGGAGCAGTTCTTC. This encodes CASSLTGGSGSSREQFF.